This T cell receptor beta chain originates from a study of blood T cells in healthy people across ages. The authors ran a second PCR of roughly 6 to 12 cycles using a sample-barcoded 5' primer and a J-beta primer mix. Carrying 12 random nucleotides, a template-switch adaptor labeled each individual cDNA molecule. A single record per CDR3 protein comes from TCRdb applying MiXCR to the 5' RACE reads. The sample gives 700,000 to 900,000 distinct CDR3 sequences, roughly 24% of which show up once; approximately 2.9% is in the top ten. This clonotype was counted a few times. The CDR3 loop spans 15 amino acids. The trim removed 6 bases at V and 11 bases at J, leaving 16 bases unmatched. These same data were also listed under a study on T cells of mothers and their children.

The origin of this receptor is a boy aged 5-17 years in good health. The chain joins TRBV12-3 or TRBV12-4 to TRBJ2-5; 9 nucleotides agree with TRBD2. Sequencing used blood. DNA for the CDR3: TGTGCCAGCAGCCGCAGCGGGGGGCCTATACGGGAGCAGTACTTC. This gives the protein CASSRSGGPIREQYF.